Below, 7 T cell receptor beta chains from the same sample are listed, as sequenced in a study of T cells in Graves' hyperthyroidism and ophthalmopathy. Amplified regions were TCR beta CDR3 sequences from RNA transcripts. In the first-round RT-PCR of the TCR CDR3, the HTBI primer set was used. TCRdb re-called the multiplex PCR reads through MiXCR, storing one row per CDR3 protein. The data show roughly 350,000 distinct CDR3 sequences, approximately 13% seen once. Sequencing was performed on blood. The receptors stem from a woman aged 30 to 39 with Graves' hyperthyroidism.

V and J are TRBV7-2 and TRBJ2-7; 8 nucleotides line up with TRBD2. This CDR3 contains 14 residues. J gave up 6 bases and V 6 bases, and 10 bases lay outside the gene matches. CDR1 is SGHTA and CDR2 is FQGNSA in the germline V gene. CDR3 DNA sequence: TGTGCCAGCAGGGTCAGCGGGAGTGGTTTCGAGCAGTACTTC. Its translation: CASRVSGSGFEQYF.

V usage is TRBV24-1 and J usage is TRBJ1-2; D remains ambiguous. This CDR3 contains 14 residues. V was shortened by 0 bases and J by 4 bases, with 8 bases between the two germline ends. The germline CDR1 and CDR2 sequences are KGHDR and SFDVKD. DNA for the CDR3: TGTGCCACCAGTGATTTGCGACCAACCTATGGCTACACCTTC. The encoded protein is CATSDLRPTYGYTF.

This clonotype has a count of ten or more. The rearrangement links TRBV2 to TRBJ1-4; no clear D gene. Per the germline V gene, CDR1 is SNHLY and CDR2 is FYNNEI. This CDR3 comprises 13 residues. Trimming pared 7 bases from V and 3 bases from J, leaving 9 bases between. Here the CDR3 DNA reads TGTGCCAGCAAGGGCAGCCCTAATGAAAAACTGTTTTTT. It is translated as CASKGSPNEKLFF.

This clonotype was seen many times. One junction end disagrees with the germline gene, perhaps due to a read error. This chain joins TRBV11-2 and TRBJ2-1, with D tentatively TRBD2 (6 bases). CDR3 size: 15 residues. Germline CDR1 reads SGHAT; CDR2 reads FQNNGV. CDR3 DNA sequence: TGTGCCAGTAGCTTAGGTCACGGGGGCTACAATGAGCAGTTCTTC. It yields the protein CASSLGHGGYNEQFF.

This clonotype was detected a few times. The gene calls are TRBV6-1 and TRBJ1-6, with D possibly being TRBD1 (5 bases). CDR3 size: 14 residues. V was trimmed by 5 bases and J by 10 bases, leaving 15 bases between them. Germline V gene lookup returns CDR1 MNHNS and CDR2 SASEGT. The CDR3 protein is CASSSFQGRSPLHF. Written as DNA, the CDR3 is TGTGCCAGCAGTTCATTTCAGGGCCGCTCACCCCTCCACTTT.

This clonotype came up many times. DNA of the CDR3: TGTGCCAGCAGTTTGAACCGCGTGCAGTTCTTC. It yields the protein CASSLNRVQFF. V is TRBV12-3 or TRBV12-4 and J is TRBJ2-1; D gene uncertain. This CDR3 spans 11 amino acids. Trimming took off 3 bases at V and 12 bases at J, with 9 bases between the two ends.

This clonotype was picked up many times. V is TRBV12-3 or TRBV12-4 and J is TRBJ2-4; 9 bases fit TRBD1. The CDR3 length is 16 residues. The V gene end was trimmed by 4 bases and the J gene end by 6 bases; junction bases not matched to a gene: 10. In nucleotides, the CDR3 is TGTGCCAGCAGTTCCCGGGGATTGACAGGGGGAAACATTCAGTACTTC. Translation: CASSSRGLTGGNIQYF.